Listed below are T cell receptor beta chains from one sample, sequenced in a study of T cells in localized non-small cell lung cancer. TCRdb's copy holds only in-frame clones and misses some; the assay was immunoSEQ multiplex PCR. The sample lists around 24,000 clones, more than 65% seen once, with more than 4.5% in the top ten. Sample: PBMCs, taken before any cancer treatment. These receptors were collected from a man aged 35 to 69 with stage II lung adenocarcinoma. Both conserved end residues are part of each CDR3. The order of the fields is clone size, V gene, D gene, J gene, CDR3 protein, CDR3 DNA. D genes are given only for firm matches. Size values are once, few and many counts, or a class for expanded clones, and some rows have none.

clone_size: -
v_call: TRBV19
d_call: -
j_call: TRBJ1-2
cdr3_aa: CASSIDQMGVTGYTF
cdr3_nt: TGTGCCAGTAGTATAGATCAGATGGGAGTGACTGGCTACACCTTC

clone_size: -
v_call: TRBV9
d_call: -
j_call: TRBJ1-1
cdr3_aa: CASSDPGTGIGAFF
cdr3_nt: TGTGCCAGCAGCGACCCCGGGACCGGGATAGGAGCTTTCTTT

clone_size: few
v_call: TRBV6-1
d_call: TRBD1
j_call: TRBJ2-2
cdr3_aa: CASSGTANTGELFF
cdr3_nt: TGTGCCAGCAGCGGGACAGCGAACACCGGGGAGCTGTTTTTT

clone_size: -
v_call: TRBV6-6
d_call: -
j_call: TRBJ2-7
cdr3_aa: CASSYGGGAYEQYF
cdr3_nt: TGTGCCAGCAGTTACGGGGGCGGGGCCTACGAGCAGTACTTC

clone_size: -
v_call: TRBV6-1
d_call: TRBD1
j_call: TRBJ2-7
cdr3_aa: CASKLYKTGRYEQYF
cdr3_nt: TGTGCCAGCAAGCTATATAAGACAGGGCGCTACGAGCAGTACTTC

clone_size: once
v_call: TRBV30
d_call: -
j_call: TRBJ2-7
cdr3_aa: CAWSLPAIFYEQYF
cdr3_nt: TGTGCCTGGAGCCTACCGGCGATTTTTTACGAGCAGTACTTC

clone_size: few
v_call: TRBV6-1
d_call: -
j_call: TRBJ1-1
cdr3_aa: CASYSNRVNTEAFF
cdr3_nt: TGTGCCAGCTACTCAAATCGAGTGAACACTGAAGCTTTCTTT

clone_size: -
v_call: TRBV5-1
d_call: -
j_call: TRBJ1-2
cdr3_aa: CASSPGHRANYGYTF
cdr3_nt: TGCGCCAGCAGCCCTGGCCATAGAGCTAACTATGGCTACACCTTC

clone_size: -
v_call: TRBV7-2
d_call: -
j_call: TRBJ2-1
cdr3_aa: CASSLQIEQFF
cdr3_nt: TGTGCCAGCAGCTTACAGATTGAGCAGTTCTTC

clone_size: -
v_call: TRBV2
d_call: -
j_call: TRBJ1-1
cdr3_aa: CASSEQTEAFF
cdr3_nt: TGTGCCAGCAGTGAGCAGACTGAGGCTTTCTTT

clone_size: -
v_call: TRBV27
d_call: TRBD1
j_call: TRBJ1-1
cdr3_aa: CASSSGTGGNTEAFF
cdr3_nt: TGTGCCAGCAGTTCCGGGACAGGGGGAAACACTGAAGCTTTCTTT

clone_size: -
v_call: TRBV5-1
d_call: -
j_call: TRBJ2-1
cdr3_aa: CASSRGASLNNEQFF
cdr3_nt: TGCGCCAGCAGCCGCGGAGCAAGCCTCAACAATGAGCAGTTCTTC

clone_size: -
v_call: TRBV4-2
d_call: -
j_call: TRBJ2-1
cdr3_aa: CASSQGDAGRGGSYNEQFF
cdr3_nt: TGTGCCAGCAGCCAAGGAGATGCGGGAAGGGGGGGTTCCTACAATGAGCAGTTCTTC

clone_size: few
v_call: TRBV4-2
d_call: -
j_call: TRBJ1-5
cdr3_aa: CASSQEFNQPQHF
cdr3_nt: TGTGCCAGCAGCCAAGAATTCAATCAGCCCCAGCATTTT

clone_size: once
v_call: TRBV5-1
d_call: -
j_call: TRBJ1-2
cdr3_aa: CASRRGEYYGYTF
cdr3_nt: TGCGCCAGCAGGAGGGGGGAGTACTATGGCTACACCTTC

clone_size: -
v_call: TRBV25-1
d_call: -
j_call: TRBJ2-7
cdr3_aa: CASSEHYEQYF
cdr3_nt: TGTGCCAGCAGTGAACATTACGAGCAGTACTTC

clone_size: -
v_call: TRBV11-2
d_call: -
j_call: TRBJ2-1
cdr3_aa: CASSLDLWRDEQFF
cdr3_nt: TGTGCCAGCAGCTTAGATCTTTGGCGGGATGAGCAGTTCTTC

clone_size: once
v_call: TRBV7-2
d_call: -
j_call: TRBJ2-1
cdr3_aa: CASSLQGRYNEQFF
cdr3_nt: TGTGCCAGCAGCTTACAGGGGCGATACAATGAGCAGTTCTTC

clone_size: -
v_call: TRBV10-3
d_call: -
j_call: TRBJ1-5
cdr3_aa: CAISGGAFGNQPQHF
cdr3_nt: TGTGCCATCAGTGGGGGGGCCTTTGGCAATCAGCCCCAGCATTTT

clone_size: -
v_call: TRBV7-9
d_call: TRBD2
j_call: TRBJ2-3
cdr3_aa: CASSLTSGGATDTQYF
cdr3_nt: TGTGCCAGCAGCCTAACTAGCGGGGGGGCAACAGATACGCAGTATTTT

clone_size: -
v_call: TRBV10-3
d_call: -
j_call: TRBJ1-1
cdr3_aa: CAISESTGRTEAFF
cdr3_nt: TGTGCCATCAGTGAGTCGACGGGGCGGACTGAAGCTTTCTTT

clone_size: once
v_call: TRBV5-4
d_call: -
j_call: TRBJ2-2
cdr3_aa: CASSPPGGGPNTGELFF
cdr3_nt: TGTGCCAGCAGCCCGCCAGGTGGGGGGCCGAACACCGGGGAGCTGTTTTTT

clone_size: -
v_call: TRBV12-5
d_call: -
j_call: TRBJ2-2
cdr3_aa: CASGLVLNTGELFF
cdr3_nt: TGTGCTAGTGGTTTGGTACTTAACACCGGGGAGCTGTTTTTT

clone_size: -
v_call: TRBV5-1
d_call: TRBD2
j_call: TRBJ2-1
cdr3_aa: CASSGGTSEHEQFF
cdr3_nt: TGCGCCAGCAGCGGGGGGACTAGCGAGCATGAGCAGTTCTTC

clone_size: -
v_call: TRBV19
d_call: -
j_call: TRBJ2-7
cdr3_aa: CASSMAGIGSYEQYF
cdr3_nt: TGTGCCAGTAGTATGGCGGGAATTGGGTCCTACGAGCAGTACTTC

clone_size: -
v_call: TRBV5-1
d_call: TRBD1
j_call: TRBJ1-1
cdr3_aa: CASRSTGTGGADTEAFF
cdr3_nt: TGCGCCAGCAGGAGTACCGGGACAGGGGGCGCGGACACTGAAGCTTTCTTT

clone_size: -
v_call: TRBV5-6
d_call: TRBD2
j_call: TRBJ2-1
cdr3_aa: CASSPTDSGGAREQFF
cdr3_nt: TGTGCCAGCAGCCCGACCGATAGCGGGGGGGCTAGAGAGCAGTTCTTC

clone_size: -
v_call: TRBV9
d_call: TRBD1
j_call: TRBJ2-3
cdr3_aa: CASSVADRHTDTQYF
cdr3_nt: TGTGCCAGCAGCGTAGCGGACAGGCACACAGATACGCAGTATTTT

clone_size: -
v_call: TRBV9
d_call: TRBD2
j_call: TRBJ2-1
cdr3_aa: CASSAGTSARTSYNEQFF
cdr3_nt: TGTGCCAGCAGCGCGGGGACTAGCGCACGTACATCCTACAATGAGCAGTTCTTC

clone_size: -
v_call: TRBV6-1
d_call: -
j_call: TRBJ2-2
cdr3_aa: CASSGTDPNTGELFF
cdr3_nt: TGTGCCAGCAGTGGGACGGATCCGAACACCGGGGAGCTGTTTTTT

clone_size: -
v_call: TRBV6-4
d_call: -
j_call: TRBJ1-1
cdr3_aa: CASSEGEGGVEAFF
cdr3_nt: TGTGCCAGCAGTGAAGGCGAGGGAGGCGTTGAAGCTTTCTTT

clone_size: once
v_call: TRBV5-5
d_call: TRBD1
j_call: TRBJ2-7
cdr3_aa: CASSLGIAGGSYEQYF
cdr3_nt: TGTGCCAGCAGCTTGGGGATCGCAGGGGGCTCCTACGAGCAGTACTTC

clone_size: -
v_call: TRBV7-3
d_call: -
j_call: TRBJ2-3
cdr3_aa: CASSLLGTLSDTQYF
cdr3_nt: TGTGCCAGCAGCCTTCTTGGGACATTATCAGATACGCAGTATTTT

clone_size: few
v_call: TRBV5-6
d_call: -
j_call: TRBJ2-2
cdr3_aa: CASLGSAGELFF
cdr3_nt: TGTGCCAGCCTAGGCTCGGCCGGGGAGCTGTTTTTT

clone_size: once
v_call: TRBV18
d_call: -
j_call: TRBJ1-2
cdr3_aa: CASSPPWSGGRDYGYTF
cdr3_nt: TGTGCCAGCTCACCACCGTGGTCCGGCGGACGGGACTATGGCTACACCTTC